This T cell receptor (beta chain) stems from a study of blood T cell repertoires in COVID-19. For the study at large: From the United States, Italy and Spain came samples of acute and convalescent COVID-19. In each case, the material was cDNA or gDNA derived from T cells, B-cell-depleted T cells, or PBMCs.

Original processing notes: Nucleated cell counts were estimated from reference gene primer amplification. Assay: immunoSEQ multiplex PCR; the TCRdb copy retains only in-frame clones and omits some. Clonal size and the V and J genes are those of that table, whereas D and trimming came from the DNA. The table has 200,000 to 250,000 clones, approximately 82% seen once. Unmatched junction bases numbered 14, after V lost 3 bases and J lost 3 bases. Germline-derived CDR1 and CDR2 are MNHEY and SVGEGT. The CDR3 spans 20 residues. The genes are TRBV6-2 or TRBV6-3 and TRBJ2-1; 13 bases map to TRBD2. The material sequenced was peripheral blood. The receptor was derived from a woman between 40 and 55 years old who had recovered from COVID-19. DNA of the CDR3: TGTGCCAGCAGTTATCATAGACTAGCGGGGGGCTCATCTAACTACAATGAGCAGTTCTTC. It yields the protein CASSYHRLAGGSSNYNEQFF.